One sample yielded the 4 T cell receptor beta chains listed below, sequenced in a study of graft-versus-host responses after intestinal transplantation. Produced via immunoSEQ multiplex PCR; TCRdb's table is partial and in-frame only. The sample lists about 120,000 clones, approximately 95% occurring once. The antigens these receptors bind are not known. This specimen was unstimulated CD8+ T cells sorted from spleen or lymph node cells, taken before intestinal transplant. The receptors derive from a human donor who received an intestinal transplant.

The chain links TRBV30 to TRBJ1-1, with a tentative D call TRBD1 (5 bases). This CDR3 has 11 amino acids. Germline V gene sequence: CDR1 GTSNPN, CDR2 SVGIG (reference sequence). V lost 4 bases, J lost 4 bases, and 7 bases lay in between. CDR3 in amino acids: CAWTQGTEAFF. In DNA form, the CDR3 reads TGTGCCTGGACGCAGGGCACTGAAGCTTTCTTT.

This chain uses TRBV9 with TRBJ1-4; D gene ambiguous. CDR3 size: 14 residues. The germline gives CDR1 SGDLS, CDR2 YYNGEE. The V end was cut by 0 bases, the J end by 5 bases, with 8 bases between. The CDR3 DNA sequence: TGTGCCAGCAGCGTAGGGGGAGGGAATGAAAAACTGTTTTTT. This translates into CASSVGGGNEKLFF.

The chain joins TRBV27 to TRBJ2-1; 10 bases are a match to TRBD2. V lost 6 bases and J lost 5; bases outside the gene matches: 7. In germline, CDR1 is MNHEY, CDR2 SMNVEV (reference sequence). The CDR3 extends over 15 amino acids. The CDR3 sequence is CASSPLAGLNNEQFF. CDR3 bases: TGTGCCAGCAGCCCACTAGCGGGACTTAACAATGAGCAGTTCTTC.

This chain's CDR3 is CAWSRAIQSPGANVLTF. The CDR3 bases are TGTGCCTGGAGTAGAGCCATACAGAGTCCTGGGGCCAACGTCCTGACTTTC. The V and J genes are TRBV30 and TRBJ2-6; D gene unclear. CDR3 length equals 17 residues. The germline V gene has CDR1 GTSNPN and CDR2 SVGIG (reference sequence). V was shortened by 2 bases and J by 2 bases, with 16 bases between the two germline ends.